Listed below are T cell receptor beta chains from one sample, sequenced in a study of T-cell reconstitution after alpha-beta-depleted transplantation in children. From the PCR reads, TCRdb called clonotypes with MiXCR, one entry per CDR3 protein. The sample holds about 410,000 distinct CDR3 sequences; over 20% are singletons and the top ten take 3.5% to 4%. The material was PBMCs from the stem cell graft donor, obtained from the stem cell graft. The receptor source for this set is a human donor who donated a stem cell graft to a child with acute myeloid leukemia. The CDR3 runs from the conserved cysteine through the conserved F or W. D genes are given only for firm matches. Where a row states a size, it is once, few, many or the class of an expanded clone; other rows omit it.

d_gene: TRBD2
j_gene: TRBJ2-1
v_gene: TRBV7-3
abundance: NA
CDR3nt: TGTGCCAGCAGCCCCTCCCCCGCGGGAGGATGGAATGAGCAGTTCTTC
CDR3aa: CASSPSPAGGWNEQFF

d_gene: TRBD1
j_gene: TRBJ2-7
v_gene: TRBV20-1
abundance: NA
CDR3nt: TGCAGTGCTGCAGGGGGCGCCTCCTACGAGCAGTACTTC
CDR3aa: CSAAGGASYEQYF

d_gene: NA
j_gene: TRBJ1-2
v_gene: TRBV12-3/TRBV12-4
abundance: NA
CDR3nt: TGTGCCAGCAGTTTAGGGGCTTGGGGAACCCATGGCTACACCTTC
CDR3aa: CASSLGAWGTHGYTF

d_gene: TRBD2
j_gene: TRBJ2-7
v_gene: TRBV11-2
abundance: few
CDR3nt: TGTGCCAGCAGCTTAGACCGGGAGGAATACTCCTACGAGCAGTACTTC
CDR3aa: CASSLDREEYSYEQYF

d_gene: TRBD2
j_gene: TRBJ2-1
v_gene: TRBV11-2
abundance: many
CDR3nt: TGTGCCAGCAGCTCCCTATCCTGGCTAGCGGGAAGATACAATGAGCAGTTCTTC
CDR3aa: CASSSLSWLAGRYNEQFF

d_gene: TRBD1
j_gene: TRBJ1-2
v_gene: TRBV6-1
abundance: many
CDR3nt: TGTGCCAGCAGTGGTAACAGGGGGCTCGGCTACACCTTC
CDR3aa: CASSGNRGLGYTF

d_gene: TRBD1
j_gene: TRBJ1-2
v_gene: TRBV6-5
abundance: few
CDR3nt: TGTGCCAGCAGTTACTCCGGTGGTGGTAGACAGGGGAACGGCTACACCTTC
CDR3aa: CASSYSGGGRQGNGYTF

d_gene: NA
j_gene: TRBJ2-1
v_gene: TRBV6-2/TRBV6-3
abundance: once
CDR3nt: TGTGCCAGCAGTTACACCCTGGGTGAGCAGTTCTTC
CDR3aa: CASSYTLGEQFF

d_gene: NA
j_gene: TRBJ2-5
v_gene: TRBV7-6
abundance: few
CDR3nt: TGTGCCAGCAGCTTAGTGGGCCAGTCCTGGGAGACCCAGTACTTC
CDR3aa: CASSLVGQSWETQYF

d_gene: TRBD1
j_gene: TRBJ2-2
v_gene: TRBV7-8
abundance: NA
CDR3nt: TGTGCCAGCAGCCCACACCTCCGGGACAGCAGAAACACCGGGGAGCTGTTTTTT
CDR3aa: CASSPHLRDSRNTGELFF

d_gene: TRBD2
j_gene: TRBJ2-7
v_gene: TRBV6-2/TRBV6-3
abundance: NA
CDR3nt: TGTGCCAGCAGTTACTTAGGACTAGCGGGAGAGGGTGAGCAGTACTTC
CDR3aa: CASSYLGLAGEGEQYF

d_gene: NA
j_gene: TRBJ2-7
v_gene: TRBV29-1
abundance: many
CDR3nt: TGCAGCGTTGAAGTCGGCAGTACCTACGAGCAGTACTTC
CDR3aa: CSVEVGSTYEQYF

d_gene: NA
j_gene: TRBJ1-2
v_gene: TRBV7-9
abundance: NA
CDR3nt: TGTGCCAGCAGACGCATACAAGGACGACTTATTGGCACCTTC
CDR3aa: CASRRIQGRLIGTF

d_gene: NA
j_gene: TRBJ2-7
v_gene: TRBV20-1
abundance: once
CDR3nt: TGCAGCGGCCGCCACCCCAGCCCCTACGAGCAGTACTTC
CDR3aa: CSGRHPSPYEQYF

d_gene: NA
j_gene: TRBJ2-3
v_gene: TRBV4-2
abundance: NA
CDR3nt: TGTGCCAGCATGGGACCCTCAGATACGCAGTATTTT
CDR3aa: CASMGPSDTQYF

d_gene: NA
j_gene: TRBJ2-1
v_gene: TRBV12-3/TRBV12-4
abundance: many
CDR3nt: TGTGCCAGCAGTTTGCCGGGTTCCTACAATGAGCAGTTCTTC
CDR3aa: CASSLPGSYNEQFF

d_gene: TRBD1
j_gene: TRBJ2-1
v_gene: TRBV24-1
abundance: NA
CDR3nt: TGTGCCACCAGTGACCCGGACAGGGTCGACTACAATGAGCAGTTCTTC
CDR3aa: CATSDPDRVDYNEQFF

d_gene: NA
j_gene: TRBJ2-7
v_gene: TRBV7-9
abundance: NA
CDR3nt: TGTGCCAGCAGCAAAGGAGGGAGTAGGTACGAGCAGTACTTC
CDR3aa: CASSKGGSRYEQYF

d_gene: NA
j_gene: TRBJ2-1
v_gene: TRBV5-1
abundance: NA
CDR3nt: TGCGCCAGCAGCTTGGCCCCGGAGAGCTCCTACAATGAGCAGTTCTTC
CDR3aa: CASSLAPESSYNEQFF

d_gene: TRBD2
j_gene: TRBJ2-3
v_gene: TRBV20-1
abundance: many
CDR3nt: TGCTCGGGAGGGGTAGCGGGAAAAGATACGCAGTATTTT
CDR3aa: CSGGVAGKDTQYF

d_gene: NA
j_gene: TRBJ2-1
v_gene: TRBV9
abundance: NA
CDR3nt: TGTGCCAGCAGCCCCTCGGGCTCCCACAATGAGCAGTTCTTC
CDR3aa: CASSPSGSHNEQFF

d_gene: TRBD2
j_gene: TRBJ2-1
v_gene: TRBV6-2/TRBV6-3
abundance: few
CDR3nt: TGTGCCAGCAGTGGTAGCGGGCCCGCACTCTCCTACAATGAGCAGTTCTTC
CDR3aa: CASSGSGPALSYNEQFF

d_gene: NA
j_gene: TRBJ2-7
v_gene: TRBV12-3/TRBV12-4
abundance: few
CDR3nt: TGTGCCAGCGATCTGGGTGGGCAGTTATACTTC
CDR3aa: CASDLGGQLYF

d_gene: TRBD1
j_gene: TRBJ1-4
v_gene: TRBV25-1
abundance: many
CDR3nt: TGTGCCAGCAGTGACCACCCGACAGGGGAACGTGAAAAACTGTTTTTT
CDR3aa: CASSDHPTGEREKLFF

d_gene: NA
j_gene: TRBJ2-1
v_gene: TRBV12-3/TRBV12-4
abundance: many
CDR3nt: TGTGCCAGCAGTTTAGGCAGTCCGAGCTCCTACAATGAGCAGTTCTTC
CDR3aa: CASSLGSPSSYNEQFF

d_gene: TRBD2
j_gene: TRBJ2-1
v_gene: TRBV7-2
abundance: few
CDR3nt: TGTGCCAGCAGCTTAGACGGGAGGGCCGAGGAGAATGAGCAGTTCTTC
CDR3aa: CASSLDGRAEENEQFF

d_gene: TRBD2
j_gene: TRBJ2-7
v_gene: TRBV28
abundance: NA
CDR3nt: TGTGCCAGCATTCGGGCGGGAGGACCATACGAGCAGTACTTC
CDR3aa: CASIRAGGPYEQYF

d_gene: NA
j_gene: TRBJ2-5
v_gene: TRBV24-1
abundance: NA
CDR3nt: TGTGCCACCAGTGATCCGGCCGCAGTGCAAGAGACCCAGTACTTC
CDR3aa: CATSDPAAVQETQYF

d_gene: NA
j_gene: TRBJ1-5
v_gene: TRBV2
abundance: few
CDR3nt: TGTGCCAGCAGTGAAGAGCAGGGAGGCAATCAGCCCCAGCATTTT
CDR3aa: CASSEEQGGNQPQHF

d_gene: TRBD2
j_gene: TRBJ2-1
v_gene: TRBV3-1
abundance: NA
CDR3nt: TGTGCCAGCAGCCAAGGGACTAGTAGCTCCTACAATGAGCAGTTCTTC
CDR3aa: CASSQGTSSSYNEQFF

d_gene: NA
j_gene: TRBJ2-4
v_gene: TRBV20-1
abundance: many
CDR3nt: TGCAGTGCTAGAGATGGGCGGGGACCCAAAAACATTCAGTACTTC
CDR3aa: CSARDGRGPKNIQYF

d_gene: NA
j_gene: TRBJ2-4
v_gene: TRBV27
abundance: NA
CDR3nt: TGTGCCAGCAGTCCCAGGGGGCGGGAGAACATTCAGTACTTC
CDR3aa: CASSPRGRENIQYF

d_gene: NA
j_gene: TRBJ2-2
v_gene: TRBV5-1
abundance: few
CDR3nt: TGCGCCAGCAGGACTAGTGGCACCGGGGAGCTGTTTTTT
CDR3aa: CASRTSGTGELFF